This T cell receptor (beta chain) emerged from a study of immune evolution from preneoplasia to lung adenocarcinoma. Study in general: HLA loss of heterozygosity: under 7.5% AIS, roughly 15% MIA, around 35% ADC, none AAH.

The study, taken as a whole, reports: Normal lung had the highest top T cell clone frequencies. KRAS-mutant nodules had the highest T cell clonality.

TCRdb keeps only in-frame clones here, not all; method: immunoSEQ multiplex PCR. Among over 30,000 clones listed, about 73% were seen once. This clone has only one observation. Its target is not known. Each case's diagnosis was confirmed by two pathologists on H&E. Germline V gene lookup returns CDR1 SGHNT and CDR2 YENEEA. The CDR3 has 13 amino acids. The V and J ends lost 3 bases and 4 bases respectively, with 7 bases between them. Sequenced input: FFPE invasive lung adenocarcinoma tissue. The sequence came from a person in their sixties with lung adenocarcinoma. The chain joins TRBV11-3 to TRBJ2-1; D might be TRBD1 (5 bases). CDR3 amino acids: CASSFRQYNEQFF. The CDR3 DNA follows: TGTGCCAGCAGCTTCCGACAGTACAATGAGCAGTTCTTC.